This TCR beta chain was captured by sequencing in a study of control samples from healthy donors and cancer patients. This CDR3 contains 16 residues. CDR1 LNHNV and CDR2 YYDKDF come from the germline V gene (reference sequence). V lost 2 bases and J lost 3; bases outside the gene matches: 7. Some clones are missing from TCRdb's copy, which holds only in-frame ones; the method was immunoSEQ multiplex PCR. The sample holds 100,000 to 120,000 clones, roughly 90% seen once. The sequenced sample was PBMCs. The gene calls are TRBV15 and TRBJ2-7, with 10 bases matching TRBD1. The receptor was derived from an older woman with lung cancer. CDR3: CATSRQTGGQIYEQYF. The CDR3 nucleotides are TGTGCCACCAGCAGACAGACAGGGGGCCAAATCTACGAGCAGTACTTC.